These 21 T cell receptor beta chains originate from one sample sequenced in a study of blood T cell dynamics during melanoma immunotherapy. Libraries were prepared by immunoSEQ multiplex PCR; TCRdb keeps only in-frame clonotypes and omits some of them. The table lists under 20,000 clones, roughly 84% of them singletons. Time point denoted: pre-treatment baseline. Source: blood, taken from a patient treated with checkpoint blockade. The source is a human donor with melanoma.

The CDR3 nucleotides are TGTGCTAGTGGTTTGCTGCCGGGACAGGAACAAGAGACCCAGTACTTC. This sequence encodes CASGLLPGQEQETQYF. The genes are TRBV12-5 and TRBJ2-5, with TRBD1 matching over 8 bases. CDR3 length equals 16 residues. Germline CDR1 is LGHNT and CDR2 is FRNRAP. J gave up 2 bases and V 2 bases, and 7 bases lay outside the gene matches.

As regards this clone: One end of the junction does not line up with germline, which may come from a read error. The chain is built from TRBV7-7 and TRBJ2-5, with D uncertain. Per the germline V gene, CDR1 is SSHAT and CDR2 is FNYEAQ (reference sequence). The CDR3 contains 15 residues. The CDR3 bases are TGTGCTAGCAGCTTAGTTGGCGGAAGCCAAGAGACCCAGTACTTC. This gives the protein CASSLVGGSQETQYF.

V gene TRBV19 combines with J gene TRBJ1-1, with 8 bases identical to TRBD1. Germline V gene data show CDR1 as LNHDA and CDR2 as SQIVND (reference sequence). V was clipped by 6 bases and J by 1 base; unmatched bases: 7. The CDR3 consists of 15 residues. The CDR3 nucleotides read TGTGCCAGTAGAATCATTACAGGGGGGAACACTGAAGCTTTCTTT. Its protein is CASRIITGGNTEAFF.

The rearrangement joins TRBV28 to TRBJ1-2; D remains ambiguous. Trimming pared 2 bases from V and 5 bases from J, leaving 12 bases between. This CDR3 contains 14 residues. CDR1 MDHEN and CDR2 SYDVKM come from the germline V gene. The CDR3 DNA reads TGTGCCAGCAGTTTAGGAGCGGATTCATATGGCTACACCTTC. Translated, it gives CASSLGADSYGYTF.

The chain couples TRBV18 to TRBJ2-6; no clear D gene. The germline gives CDR1 KGHSH, CDR2 LQKENI. CDR3 length: 15 amino acids. V was shortened by 3 bases and J by 0 bases, with 6 bases between the two germline ends. CDR3 bases: TGTGCCAGCTCACCCCGAGACTCTGGGGCCAACGTCCTGACTTTC. Protein sequence: CASSPRDSGANVLTF.

The chain couples TRBV28 to TRBJ2-1, with a tentative D call TRBD2 (5 bases). The CDR3 covers 12 residues. The V gene lost 10 bases and the J gene lost 4 bases, with 11 bases spanning the gap. Germline CDR1 and CDR2: MDHEN and SYDVKM. CDR3 region: CAIRRGYNEQFF. The CDR3 DNA sequence: TGTGCCATAAGGAGAGGGTACAATGAGCAGTTCTTC.

The genes are TRBV4-3 and TRBJ2-6; 9 nucleotides align to TRBD1. The CDR3 covers 18 residues. With V trimmed by 0 bases and J by 5 bases, 8 bases remained unmatched. Germline V gives CDR1 LGHNA, CDR2 YSLEER. This CDR3 is CASSQDWDRVGRANVLTF. CDR3 coding DNA: TGCGCCAGCAGCCAAGATTGGGACAGGGTTGGGAGGGCCAACGTCCTGACTTTC.

This rearrangement joins TRBV19 to TRBJ1-2, with D uncertain. V was trimmed by 1 base and J by 5 bases, leaving 14 bases between them. The germline V gene encodes CDR1 LNHDA and CDR2 SQIVND (reference sequence). The CDR3 extends over 15 amino acids. This chain's CDR3 is CASSIVGRLTYGYTF. DNA for the CDR3: TGTGCCAGTAGTATAGTCGGCAGGCTTACGTATGGCTACACCTTC.

This clone appeared once. The chain recombines TRBV19 with TRBJ1-5; 7 nucleotides match TRBD1. J lost 7 bases, V lost 1 base, and 7 bases had no gene match. The CDR3 extends over 15 amino acids. CDR1 LNHDA and CDR2 SQIVND come from the germline V gene (reference sequence). CDR3 sequence: CASSIVGQGGQPQHF. In DNA form, the CDR3 reads TGTGCCAGTAGTATAGTAGGGCAGGGGGGACAGCCCCAGCATTTT.

The genes are TRBV19 and TRBJ2-1; D could derive from TRBD1 or TRBD2 (6 bases each). Trimming shortened V by 4 bases and J by 4 bases, and 14 bases separated the two germline ends. The CDR3 is 15 amino acids. Per germline, CDR1 LNHDA and CDR2 SQIVND (reference sequence). This CDR3 is CASSNRLGGYNEQFF. The CDR3, as DNA: TGTGCCAGTAGTAACAGACTAGGGGGATACAATGAGCAGTTCTTC.

The rearrangement uses TRBV18 and TRBJ2-4, with D maybe TRBD2 (6 bases). CDR3 size: 19 residues. Germline V gives CDR1 KGHSH, CDR2 LQKENI. Trimming removed 8 bases at V and 0 bases at J, with 26 bases between. CDR3 protein: CASAPGETNAMKAKNIQYF. The CDR3 bases are TGTGCCAGCGCCCCGGGGGAGACGAATGCCATGAAAGCCAAAAACATTCAGTACTTC. The complete variable domain, with remaining parts taken from reference TRBV18 and TRBJ2-4, reads NAGVMQNPRHLVRRRGQEARLRCSPMKGHSHVYWYRQLPEEGLKFMVYLQKENIIDESGMPKERFSAEFPKEGPSILRIQQVVRGDSAAYFCASAPGETNAMKAKNIQYFGAGTRLSVL.

The genes are TRBV9 and TRBJ2-5; TRBD2 is a possible D gene (6 bases). The CDR3 length is 14 residues. CDR1 SGDLS and CDR2 YYNGEE come from the germline V gene. V was pared by 1 base and J by 5 bases, with 12 bases between. The CDR3: CASSVRLGSETQYF. Here the CDR3 DNA reads TGTGCCAGCAGCGTACGACTAGGGAGTGAGACCCAGTACTTC.

CDR3 loop: CASSLPPTGTYGYTF. The CDR3 coding sequence is TGTGCCAGCAGTTTACCCCCGACAGGGACCTATGGCTACACCTTC. The V and J genes are TRBV28 and TRBJ1-2, with TRBD1 identical over 7 bases. After removal of 2 bases from V and 4 bases from J, the junction contained 7 bases not matched to a gene. The CDR3 is 15 residues long. Looked up from germline, CDR1 is MDHEN and CDR2 is SYDVKM.

The chain joins TRBV5-1 to TRBJ2-2, with 9 bases matching TRBD2. In germline, CDR1 is SGHRS, CDR2 YFSETQ. Trimming at V came to 4 bases and at J to 7 bases, leaving 8 bases not matched to a gene. There are 15 residues in the CDR3. This chain's CDR3 is CASSKIAGEVGELFF. The CDR3 coding sequence is TGCGCCAGCAGCAAAATAGCGGGAGAGGTCGGGGAGCTGTTTTTT.

The V call is TRBV27, the J call TRBJ2-7; a possible D gene is TRBD1 (5 bases). Germline V gene sequence: CDR1 MNHEY, CDR2 SMNVEV (reference sequence). Trimming pared 8 bases from V and 3 bases from J, leaving 11 bases between. The CDR3 length is 12 residues. CDR3 in DNA: TGTGCCAGCCGGCAGGGATACTACGAGCAGTACTTC. This encodes CASRQGYYEQYF.

This chain uses TRBV2 with TRBJ1-3; no clear D gene. CDR1 is SNHLY, CDR2 FYNNEI, per germline. With 6 bases removed from V and 0 bases from J, the gap between germline ends came to 6 bases. The CDR3 loop spans 13 amino acids. The CDR3 loop reads CASSWDSGNTIYF. CDR3 sequence (DNA): TGTGCCAGCAGCTGGGACTCTGGAAACACCATATATTTT.

The chain joins TRBV6-5 to TRBJ2-3; 8 nucleotides align to TRBD1. Germline V gene lookup returns CDR1 MNHEY and CDR2 SVGAGI. V lost 2 bases, J lost 4 bases, and 8 bases stayed unmatched. The CDR3 length is 16 residues. The CDR3 spells CASSYGQGAIADTQYF. The CDR3 DNA is TGTGCCAGCAGTTACGGCCAGGGGGCTATCGCAGATACGCAGTATTTT.

The V gene is TRBV13, the J gene TRBJ2-2; unclear D gene. Trimming took off 5 bases at V and 8 bases at J, with 6 bases between the two ends. CDR3 length equals 11 residues. CDR1 and CDR2 (germline): PRHDT, FYEKMQ (reference sequence). Here the CDR3 reads CASSVRGELFF. In nucleotides, the CDR3 is TGTGCCAGCAGCGTGCGGGGGGAGCTGTTTTTT.

The chain uses TRBV11-3 and TRBJ2-1, with 7 nucleotides matching TRBD2. V lost 5 bases, J lost 7 bases, and 11 bases stayed unmatched. The CDR3 totals 15 residues. Germline V gives CDR1 SGHNT, CDR2 YENEEA. The CDR3: CASSPQGEGRNEQFF. CDR3 DNA sequence: TGTGCCAGCAGCCCACAAGGGGAGGGAAGGAATGAGCAGTTCTTC.

This clone was detected once. The chain employs TRBV19 and TRBJ1-3; 8 bases match TRBD1. The CDR3 spans 15 residues. The J segment lost 3 bases and the V segment lost 7 bases, leaving 8 bases of the junction unmatched. Germline lookup yields CDR1 LNHDA and CDR2 SQIVND (reference sequence). Here the CDR3 reads CASTKQGVGGNTIYF. The CDR3 DNA reads as TGTGCCAGTACCAAACAGGGGGTTGGTGGAAACACCATATATTTT.

The J gene is TRBJ2-5, the V gene TRBV7-2, with D unresolved. Trimming left V 5 bases short and J 1 base short, with 11 bases between. Germline CDR1 is SGHTA and CDR2 is FQGNSA. CDR3 length equals 14 residues. This chain's CDR3 is CASSARWGQETQYF. CDR3 DNA sequence: TGTGCCAGCAGCGCCCGGTGGGGCCAAGAGACCCAGTACTTC.